The 13 T cell receptor beta chains presented below share a single source sample, sequenced in a study of OX40 agonist ivuxolimab in advanced cancers. Using immunoSEQ multiplex PCR, the repertoire was profiled, and TCRdb retains in-frame clones only, with some absent. The sample consists of around 62,000 clones, 70% to 85% of them appearing once. The sequences come from CD4+ or CD8+ T cells sorted from blood, collected in a trial of the OX40 agonist ivuxolimab. The receptors originated from an adult with an advanced solid tumor such as melanoma, head and neck, liver or kidney cancer.

The rearrangement uses TRBV27 and TRBJ1-2; 8 nucleotides align to TRBD1. The V and J ends lost 3 bases and 7 bases, in that order; junction bases with no gene match: 1. The CDR3 is made up of 12 amino acids. The germline V gene encodes CDR1 MNHEY and CDR2 SMNVEV (reference sequence). CDR3 DNA sequence: TGTGCCAGCAGTTTGACAGGGGTTGGCTACACCTTC. Protein product: CASSLTGVGYTF.

The chain links TRBV19 to TRBJ2-1; maybe TRBD2 (6 bases). V lost 5 bases and J 9 bases, leaving 8 bases between the germline ends. This CDR3 region has 11 residues. Germline CDR1 reads LNHDA; CDR2 reads SQIVND (reference sequence). CDR3 nucleotide sequence: TGTGCCAGTAGTCGACTAGGTGAGCAGTTCTTC. Translating it yields CASSRLGEQFF.

CDR3 sequence (DNA): TGTGCCAGCAGCTTAGCGCATCGAGATGGCTACACCTTC. This sequence encodes CASSLAHRDGYTF. The V gene is TRBV7-9, the J gene TRBJ1-2; D ambiguous. The CDR3 spans 13 residues. With 0 bases removed from V and 6 bases from J, the gap between germline ends came to 8 bases. The V gene's germline CDR1 is SEHNR and CDR2 FQNEAQ (reference sequence). Full variable domain (remainder filled in from reference TRBV7-9 and TRBJ1-2): DTGVSQNPRHKITKRGQNVTFRCDPISEHNRLYWYRQTLGQGPEFLTYFQNEAQLEKSRLLSDRFSAERPKGSFSTLEIQRTEQGDSAMYLCASSLAHRDGYTFGSGTRLTVV.

The chain joins TRBV19 to TRBJ2-6; D unresolved. Per germline, CDR1 LNHDA and CDR2 SQIVND (reference sequence). With 5 bases removed from V and 5 bases from J, the gap between germline ends came to 7 bases. This CDR3 region has 13 residues. The CDR3 reads CASSDPWANVLTF. CDR3 DNA: TGTGCCAGTAGTGATCCTTGGGCCAACGTCCTGACTTTC.

The V gene is TRBV10-3, the J gene TRBJ1-1; TRBD1 matches at 10 bases. Per germline, CDR1 ENHRY and CDR2 SYGVKD. The CDR3 has 14 residues. Trimming cost V 4 bases and J 4 bases; bases outside gene matches: 3. The CDR3 is CAISGQGAATEAFF. The CDR3 DNA reads as TGTGCCATCAGTGGACAGGGGGCTGCCACTGAAGCTTTCTTT.

J is TRBJ1-5 and V is TRBV28, with D possibly matching TRBD1 (5 bases). CDR1 MDHEN and CDR2 SYDVKM come from the germline V gene. This CDR3 comprises 14 residues. With 3 bases removed from V and 4 bases from J, the gap between germline ends came to 10 bases. DNA of the CDR3: TGTGCCAGCAGTTTGGGACGGTTTAATCAGCCCCAGCATTTT. Translating gives CASSLGRFNQPQHF.

The V and J genes are TRBV28 and TRBJ1-5; the D is unclear. Trimming took 1 base from V and 2 from J, leaving 9 bases between them. The CDR3 contains 15 residues. CDR1 is MDHEN, CDR2 SYDVKM, per germline. CDR3 in amino acids: CASSLSLSGNQPQHF. In DNA form, the CDR3 reads TGTGCCAGCAGTTTATCTTTGAGTGGCAATCAGCCCCAGCATTTT.

The J gene is TRBJ2-3, the V gene TRBV7-2, with 10 positions matching TRBD2. From germline, CDR1 is SGHTA and CDR2 FQGNSA. With 4 bases clipped from V and 1 base from J, the junction kept 5 bases outside the gene matches. CDR3 size: 16 residues. The DNA of the CDR3 is TGTGCCAGCAGCTCTCTAGCGGGGGTAGGCACAGATACGCAGTATTTT. This gives the protein CASSSLAGVGTDTQYF.

The table lists this clone with a count of one. The V and J genes are TRBV19 and TRBJ2-3; 11 bases agree with TRBD1. Germline V gene sequence: CDR1 LNHDA, CDR2 SQIVND (reference sequence). The CDR3 contains 18 residues. V gave up 1 base and J gave up 6 bases; unmatched junction bases: 12. Here the CDR3 reads CASSIVRGQGGIRDTQYF. The CDR3 region has the DNA TGTGCCAGTAGTATAGTACGGGGACAGGGGGGCATCCGGGATACGCAGTATTTT.

The chain couples TRBV7-3 to TRBJ2-1; maybe TRBD1 (6 bases). V lost 5 bases and J 2 bases, leaving 13 bases between the germline ends. Germline CDR1 and CDR2: SGHTA and FQGTGA. The length of the CDR3 is 15 residues. The CDR3 nucleotides read TGTGCCAGCAGCAAGGACGGGACACCCTACAATGAGCAGTTCTTC. This gives the protein CASSKDGTPYNEQFF.

This chain links TRBV7-8 with TRBJ2-5, with 10 bases aligning to TRBD1. CDR1 and CDR2 (germline): SGHVS, FQNEAQ. The junction had 5 bases not matched to a gene; V was cut back by 2 bases and J by 5 bases. The CDR3 consists of 15 residues. The CDR3 protein is CASSLRQGAGETQYF. In DNA, the CDR3 is TGTGCCAGCAGCTTACGACAGGGGGCGGGGGAGACCCAGTACTTC.

The rearrangement joins TRBV9 to TRBJ2-2; 13 nucleotides agree with TRBD2. J was trimmed by 6 bases and V by 3 bases; bases with no gene match: 2. Germline V gene data show CDR1 as SGDLS and CDR2 as YYNGEE. This CDR3 is built from 15 residues. The CDR3, as DNA: TGTGCCAGCAGCGGCGGACTAGCGGGGGCCGGGGAGCTGTTTTTT. It encodes CASSGGLAGAGELFF.

The chain couples TRBV5-1 to TRBJ1-2, with D possibly matching TRBD1 (5 bases). Germline CDR1 reads SGHRS; CDR2 reads YFSETQ. The CDR3 contains 13 residues. The germline V and J ends were trimmed by 4 bases and 6 bases, with 13 bases remaining between them. Written as DNA, the CDR3 is TGCGCCAGCAGCATCTCCGGGACCGATGGCTACACCTTC. Translated: CASSISGTDGYTF.